This T cell receptor (beta chain) emerged from a study of cytomegalovirus exposure and HLA in healthy donors. Healthy individuals who donated bone marrow served as the donors. CDR1 SSHAT and CDR2 FNYEAQ come from the germline V gene (reference sequence). The CDR3 sequence is 17 residues long. PCR amplification relied on 60 Vbeta primers (plus 13 Jbeta primers). TCRdb keeps only in-frame clones here, not all; method: immunoSEQ multiplex PCR. The repertoire includes some 140,000 clones, 73% of them detected once, and roughly 1.3% sits in the top ten. With regard to this clone: A junction boundary mismatches the germline segment, possibly from a read error.

The clonotype was recovered from a middle-aged woman in good health and CMV-seronegative. Material: PBMCs. V usage is TRBV7-7 and J usage is TRBJ2-2; D might be TRBD1 (6 bases). CDR3 in amino acids: CASSHAKQGFDTGELFF. CDR3 nucleotides: TGTGCTAGCAGCCACGCCAAACAGGGTTTTGACACCGGGGAGCTGTTTTTT.